These 14 T cell receptor beta chains were all obtained from the same sample, sequenced in a study of cytomegalovirus exposure and HLA in healthy donors. The study ran its PCR with 60 Vbeta and 13 Jbeta primers. Profiled with immunoSEQ multiplex PCR; TCRdb holds only in-frame clones, not every one. Its listing shows some 75,000 clones. Sequencing input: PBMCs. These receptors all come from a boy aged 5-17 years in good health and CMV-seronegative.

The chain employs TRBV10-2 and TRBJ2-5, with TRBD2 identical over 12 bases. Losses at the gene ends were 8 bases for V and 1 base for J; bases not matched to a gene: 5. The CDR3 consists of 15 residues. The germline V gene encodes CDR1 WSHSY and CDR2 SAAADI. The CDR3 DNA is TGCGCCAGCCGCGGACTAGCGGGGACCCAAGAGACCCAGTACTTC. Translation gives CASRGLAGTQETQYF.

The chain combines TRBV4-1 with TRBJ2-3; TRBD2 matches at 7 bases. V was pared by 1 base and J by 4 bases, with 11 bases of the junction left unmatched. The CDR3 extends over 17 amino acids. Germline V CDR1 and CDR2: MGHRA, YSYEKL. The CDR3 DNA reads TGCGCCAGCAGCCAAGGAGTCGGCGGGAGTAACGCAGATACGCAGTATTTT. It is translated as CASSQGVGGSNADTQYF.

This chain connects TRBV5-6 to TRBJ1-1; D not certain. CDR1 is SGHDT, CDR2 YYEEEE, per germline. This CDR3 comprises 14 residues. V was clipped by 2 bases and J by 1 base, with 9 bases between them. The CDR3 coding sequence is TGTGCCAGCAGCTTTTCATCCAGGAACACTGAAGCTTTCTTT. Its protein is CASSFSSRNTEAFF.

This chain joins TRBV11-2 and TRBJ1-2, with TRBD1 matching over 9 bases. CDR1 and CDR2 (germline): SGHAT, FQNNGV. The length of the CDR3 is 13 residues. The ends lost 5 bases at V and 8 bases at J; junction bases unmatched: 6. In DNA, the CDR3 is TGTGCCAGCAGCCTAGGGACAGGGAACGGCTACACCTTC. Protein: CASSLGTGNGYTF.

The chain recombines TRBV7-3 with TRBJ1-1; tentative D call: TRBD1 (5 bases). Trimming took 1 base from V and 11 from J, leaving 14 bases between them. Germline V gene sequence: CDR1 SGHTA, CDR2 FQGTGA. The CDR3 is made up of 13 amino acids. The CDR3 is CASSLNGAGEAFF. The CDR3 DNA reads TGTGCCAGCAGCTTAAACGGGGCGGGGGAGGCTTTCTTT.

The gene calls are TRBV4-3 and TRBJ2-5, with 7 bases lining up with TRBD2. CDR1 LGHNA and CDR2 YSLEER come from the germline V gene. Unmatched junction bases numbered 8, after V lost 0 bases and J lost 4 bases. This CDR3 is built from 16 residues. The CDR3 DNA reads TGCGCCAGCAGCCAAGAACGAGCGGGGCTGGGAGAGACCCAGTACTTC. Translating it yields CASSQERAGLGETQYF.

The chain recombines TRBV18 with TRBJ2-7; TRBD1 matches at 7 bases. With 3 bases clipped from V and 2 bases from J, the junction kept 10 bases outside the gene matches. Germline CDR1 KGHSH, CDR2 LQKENI. The length of the CDR3 is 16 residues. CDR3 bases: TGTGCCAGCTCACCCCCAGGGACAGCCGCCGCCTACGAGCAGTACTTC. This translates into CASSPPGTAAAYEQYF.

This chain uses TRBV9 with TRBJ2-7; perhaps TRBD2 as D (5 bases). CDR3 size: 13 residues. The V and J ends lost 0 bases and 4 bases respectively, with 8 bases between them. The germline gives CDR1 SGDLS, CDR2 YYNGEE. The CDR3 DNA reads TGTGCCAGCAGCGTAGCTACGGGATACGAGCAGTACTTC. Translation: CASSVATGYEQYF.

V is TRBV30 and J is TRBJ2-7; 9 nucleotides line up with TRBD1. The V segment lost 0 bases and the J segment 2 bases; nucleotides outside the gene matches: 5. CDR3 size: 15 residues. Per the germline V gene, CDR1 is GTSNPN and CDR2 is SVGIG (reference sequence). CDR3 protein: CAWSVKRTGAYEQYF. CDR3 bases: TGTGCCTGGAGTGTAAAACGGACAGGGGCCTACGAGCAGTACTTC.

The J gene is TRBJ1-2, the V gene TRBV5-1, with 8 nucleotides matching TRBD1. The ends lost 6 bases at V and 0 bases at J; junction bases unmatched: 10. Germline V gene data show CDR1 as SGHRS and CDR2 as YFSETQ. The CDR3 loop spans 16 amino acids. The CDR3 is CASNPGQEKANYGYTF. The DNA for the CDR3 is TGCGCCAGCAACCCGGGACAGGAGAAAGCTAACTATGGCTACACCTTC.

The chain carries TRBV9 and TRBJ2-5; weak D call: TRBD2 (7 bases). With 4 bases removed from V and 1 base from J, the gap between germline ends came to 17 bases. Germline V gene sequence: CDR1 SGDLS, CDR2 YYNGEE. The CDR3 contains 16 residues. As DNA, the CDR3 is TGTGCCAGCAGCCGGGGGGCCAGTTTGGTCCAAGAGACCCAGTACTTC. It yields the protein CASSRGASLVQETQYF.

The V and J genes are TRBV7-3 and TRBJ2-7, with 8 bases that match TRBD1. The CDR3 length is 15 residues. J lost 6 bases, V lost 1 base, and 8 bases had no gene match. The germline CDR1 and CDR2 sequences are SGHTA and FQGTGA. CDR3 in DNA: TGTGCCAGCAGCTTAAGGTCCAGGGGGCTTGGCGAGCAGTACTTC. Protein product: CASSLRSRGLGEQYF.

This rearrangement joins TRBV7-6 to TRBJ2-3; TRBD2 is a possible D gene (5 bases). CDR3 size: 14 residues. The V gene's germline CDR1 is SGHVS and CDR2 FNYEAQ. V lost 1 base and J lost 3, with 8 bases in between. CDR3 loop: CASSLVSGTDTQYF. As DNA, the CDR3 is TGTGCCAGCAGCTTAGTCAGCGGAACAGATACGCAGTATTTT.

The V gene is TRBV9, the J gene TRBJ2-5; weak D call: TRBD2 (7 bases). Germline CDR1 reads SGDLS; CDR2 reads YYNGEE. CDR3 length: 15 amino acids. The ends were cut back, 4 bases at V and 5 bases at J, with 18 bases in the middle. The CDR3 bases are TGTGCCAGCAGCTCGAGGGGGGGGTTAGGGGAGACCCAGTACTTC. It is translated as CASSSRGGLGETQYF.